This entry is about one T cell receptor beta chain. Its specificity is not known. This specimen belongs to a study of cytomegalovirus exposure and HLA in healthy donors. PCR used 60 Vbeta primers and 13 Jbeta primers. TCRdb's table, derived via immunoSEQ multiplex PCR, lists solely in-frame clones and lacks some. Its table records 130,000 to 150,000 clones. The study's findings and limits: Most subjects' HLA-A and HLA-B alleles were reportedly predicted from TCR beta sequences. Previous analysis showed most TCR beta V segments were productive about 87% or about 30% of the time.

The CDR3 runs to 15 residues. With V trimmed by 4 bases and J by 7 bases, 9 bases remained unmatched. CDR1 and CDR2 from the germline V gene are MDHEN and SYDVKM. Sample: PBMCs. This chain links TRBV28 with TRBJ1-4; 7 nucleotides agree with TRBD1. This clonotype originated in a woman aged 45-59 years in good health and CMV-seronegative. In DNA form, the CDR3 reads TGTGCCAGCAGTTATAGGCAGGGGGACGGTGAAAAACTGTTTTTT. Amino acid sequence: CASSYRQGDGEKLFF.